This T cell receptor beta chain was captured in a study of blood T cells in healthy people across ages. The CDR3 runs to 15 residues. J lost 4 bases, V lost 3 bases, and 3 bases had no gene match. Looked up from germline, CDR1 is SGHTA and CDR2 is FQGNSA. Combining a sample-barcoded 5' primer with a J-beta primer mix, a second PCR ran for 7 to 11 cycles. TCRdb re-called the 5' RACE reads with MiXCR, one entry per CDR3 protein. The repertoire consists of approximately 850,000 distinct CDR3 sequences, with about three fifths occurring once and the leading ten covering roughly 22%. In its sample, this clonotype was seen a few times.

The sample taken for sequencing was blood. This chain connects TRBV7-2 to TRBJ2-1; 10 nucleotides agree with TRBD2. This clonotype was sampled from a young man in good health. The DNA of the CDR3 is TGTGCCAGCAGCTTTCAACTAGCGGGATACAATGAGCAGTTCTTC. Its protein is CASSFQLAGYNEQFF.